This passage covers 4 T cell receptor beta chains from one sample sequenced in a study of shared clonotypes between healthy human individuals. Profiled with immunoSEQ multiplex PCR; TCRdb holds only in-frame clones, not every one. The repertoire holds fewer than 2.5 million clones, with 80% to 95% as singletons. Source material: naive CD4+ T cells from PBMCs. Subset: CD45RA+ positively selected. Receptors originate from a man aged 18 to 30 in good health. Some clones in this sample may be carry-over from other donors' samples.

The CDR3 bases are TGTGCCAGCAGCCTAGACCAGGGCAATCAGCCCCAGCATTTT. Protein sequence: CASSLDQGNQPQHF. The V gene is TRBV28, the J gene TRBJ1-5; D uncertain. Between the trimmed V and J ends, which lost 6 bases and 2 bases, there was a span of 11 bases. The CDR3 totals 14 residues. CDR1 is MDHEN, CDR2 SYDVKM, per germline.

In DNA, the CDR3 is TGTGCCAGCAGCGGGACAGGGGGCGCGGTGGGCACTGAAGCTTTCTTT. This codes for CASSGTGGAVGTEAFF. The chain has TRBV2 and TRBJ1-1; 12 nucleotides agree with TRBD1. Trimming at V came to 6 bases and at J to 4 bases, leaving 9 bases not matched to a gene. This CDR3 has 16 residues. From germline, CDR1 is SNHLY and CDR2 FYNNEI.

The rearrangement joins TRBV27 to TRBJ1-2, with TRBD1 matching 7 bases. This CDR3 has 16 residues. CDR1 is MNHEY, CDR2 SMNVEV, per germline (reference sequence). Trimming cost V 7 bases and J 8 bases; bases outside gene matches: 19. The CDR3 here is CASKWTGSPGTGGYTF. The CDR3 coding sequence is TGTGCCAGCAAGTGGACAGGATCCCCTGGTACGGGGGGCTACACCTTC.

The chain joins TRBV7-8 to TRBJ1-5, with 7 bases matching TRBD1. After removal of 3 bases from V and 5 bases from J, the junction contained 10 bases not matched to a gene. Germline V gene data show CDR1 as SGHVS and CDR2 as FQNEAQ. This CDR3 has 16 residues. CDR3 DNA sequence: TGTGCCAGCAGCTTTTACAAGGACAGGATCGATCAGCCCCAGCATTTT. Amino acid sequence: CASSFYKDRIDQPQHF.